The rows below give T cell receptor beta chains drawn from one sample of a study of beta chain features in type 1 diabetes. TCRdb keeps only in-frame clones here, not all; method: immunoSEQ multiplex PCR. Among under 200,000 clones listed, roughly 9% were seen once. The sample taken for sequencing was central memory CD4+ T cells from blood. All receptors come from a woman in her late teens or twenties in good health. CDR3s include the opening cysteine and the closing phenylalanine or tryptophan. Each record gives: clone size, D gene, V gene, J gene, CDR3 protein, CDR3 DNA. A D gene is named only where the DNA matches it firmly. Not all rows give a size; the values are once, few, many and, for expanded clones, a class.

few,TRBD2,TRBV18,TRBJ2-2,CASSPMREGELFF,TGTGCCAGCTCACCGATGCGGGAGGGGGAGCTGTTTTTT
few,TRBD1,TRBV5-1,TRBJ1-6,CASSLNAGGNSPLHF,TGCGCCAGCAGCTTGAACGCAGGGGGCAATTCACCCCTCCACTTT
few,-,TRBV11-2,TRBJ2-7,CASSLDRYEQYF,TGTGCCAGCAGCTTAGACAGGTACGAGCAGTACTTC
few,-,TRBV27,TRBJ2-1,CASSAHRVRYNEQFF,TGTGCCAGCAGTGCCCACAGGGTCCGCTACAATGAGCAGTTCTTC
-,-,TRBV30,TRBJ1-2,CAWRNLGLTYGYTF,TGTGCCTGGAGGAACCTAGGATTAACCTATGGCTACACCTTC
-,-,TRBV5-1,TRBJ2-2,CASSGIQGGGELFF,TGCGCCAGCAGCGGAATCCAGGGAGGCGGGGAGCTGTTTTTT
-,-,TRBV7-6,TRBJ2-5,CASSSYGGGTRTETQYF,TGTGCCAGCAGCTCCTATGGCGGGGGCACCCGGACGGAGACCCAGTACTTC
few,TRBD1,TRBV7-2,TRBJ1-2,CASSPGQGRYGYTF,TGTGCCAGCAGCCCGGGACAGGGCCGGTATGGCTACACCTTC
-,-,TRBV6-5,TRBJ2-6,CASRTGQTGANVLTF,TGTGCCAGCAGAACAGGGCAGACTGGGGCCAACGTCCTGACTTTC
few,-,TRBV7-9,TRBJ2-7,CASSVAGSEQYF,TGTGCCAGCAGCGTGGCCGGGAGCGAGCAGTACTTC
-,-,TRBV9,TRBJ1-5,CASSPGTSSQPQHF,TGTGCCAGCAGCCCAGGGACATCCTCTCAGCCCCAGCATTTT
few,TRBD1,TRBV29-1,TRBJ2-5,CSAGTQGAQETQYF,TGCAGCGCTGGAACACAGGGGGCTCAAGAGACCCAGTACTTC
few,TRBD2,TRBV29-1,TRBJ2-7,CSVLPGLATQSYEQYF,TGCAGCGTTCTCCCGGGACTAGCGACTCAATCCTACGAGCAGTACTTC
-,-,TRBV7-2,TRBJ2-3,CASSPGTDTQYF,TGTGCCAGCAGCCCCGGGACAGATACGCAGTATTTT
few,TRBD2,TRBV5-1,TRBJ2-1,CASSWTSGFYNEQFF,TGCGCCAGCAGCTGGACTAGCGGCTTCTACAATGAGCAGTTCTTC
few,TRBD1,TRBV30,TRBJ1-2,CAWSLPGQGARTF,TGTGCCTGGAGTCTTCCGGGACAGGGGGCTCGGACCTTC
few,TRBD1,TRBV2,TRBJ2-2,CASSEALQGAGELFF,TGTGCCAGCAGTGAAGCGCTTCAGGGGGCCGGGGAGCTGTTTTTT
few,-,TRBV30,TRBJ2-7,CANGQSREQYF,TGTGCCAACGGACAGTCCCGCGAGCAGTACTTC
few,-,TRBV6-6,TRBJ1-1,CASSQTGNTEAFF,TGTGCCAGCAGTCAGACAGGTAACACTGAAGCTTTCTTT
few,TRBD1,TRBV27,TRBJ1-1,CASSPQQGARGKTEAFF,TGTGCCAGCAGTCCGCAACAGGGGGCTAGAGGAAAGACTGAAGCTTTCTTT
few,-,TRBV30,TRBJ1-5,CAWSVPGGVAGNQPQHF,TGTGCCTGGAGTGTACCCGGGGGGGTAGCGGGCAATCAGCCCCAGCATTTT
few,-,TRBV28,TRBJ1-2,CASSLDRDYGYTF,TGTGCCAGCAGTTTGGACAGAGACTATGGCTACACCTTC
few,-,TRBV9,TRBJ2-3,CASSVALGGFTDTQYF,TGTGCCAGCAGCGTAGCTCTGGGGGGATTCACAGATACGCAGTATTTT
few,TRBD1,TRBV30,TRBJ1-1,CAWSTGRDRVRNTEAFF,TGTGCCTGGAGCACGGGCCGGGACAGGGTTAGGAACACTGAAGCTTTCTTT
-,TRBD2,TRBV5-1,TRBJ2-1,CASSLAPGASGDNEQFF,TGCGCCAGCAGCTTGGCCCCAGGGGCTAGCGGGGACAATGAGCAGTTCTTC
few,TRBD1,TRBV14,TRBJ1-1,CASSQTYTGGHPYEAFF,TGTGCCAGCAGCCAAACCTACACAGGGGGGCACCCTTATGAAGCTTTCTTT
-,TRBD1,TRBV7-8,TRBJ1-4,CASSFTRDSEKLFF,TGTGCCAGCAGCTTCACTCGGGACAGTGAAAAACTGTTTTTT
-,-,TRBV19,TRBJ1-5,CASSIGRVDSNQPQHF,TGTGCCAGTAGTATCGGCAGGGTTGACAGCAATCAGCCCCAGCATTTT
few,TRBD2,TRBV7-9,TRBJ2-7,CASSDGLAGSYEQYF,TGTGCCAGCAGCGACGGACTAGCGGGGTCCTACGAGCAGTACTTC
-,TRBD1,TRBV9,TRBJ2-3,CASSDDRGGTDTQYF,TGTGCCAGCAGCGACGACAGGGGAGGAACAGATACGCAGTATTTT
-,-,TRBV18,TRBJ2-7,CASSPPGLFHEQYF,TGTGCCAGCTCACCACCGGGACTTTTCCACGAGCAGTACTTC
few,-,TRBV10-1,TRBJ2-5,CASSPTRGETQYF,TGCGCCAGCAGTCCGACTAGAGGAGAGACCCAGTACTTC
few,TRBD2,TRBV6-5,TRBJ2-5,CASSYGGAGGETQYF,TGTGCCAGCAGTTACGGCGGGGCGGGAGGAGAGACCCAGTACTTC
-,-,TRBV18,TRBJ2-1,CASSPRQANEQFF,TGTGCCAGCTCACCCCGGCAGGCAAATGAGCAGTTCTTC
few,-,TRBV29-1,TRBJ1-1,CSVKGHLNTEAFF,TGCAGCGTTAAGGGGCACCTGAACACTGAAGCTTTCTTT
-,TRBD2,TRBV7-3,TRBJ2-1,CASSSAGGHNEQFF,TGTGCCAGCAGCTCCGCGGGGGGCCACAATGAGCAGTTCTTC
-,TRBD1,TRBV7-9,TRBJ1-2,CASSRDSEGGYTF,TGTGCCAGCAGCAGGGACAGTGAAGGGGGCTACACCTTC
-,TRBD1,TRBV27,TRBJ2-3,CASSPSDRGDTQYF,TGTGCCAGCAGTCCGTCAGACAGGGGTGATACGCAGTATTTT
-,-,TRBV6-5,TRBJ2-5,CASSYSREETQYF,TGTGCCAGCAGTTACTCTCGGGAAGAGACCCAGTACTTC
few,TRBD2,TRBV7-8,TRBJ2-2,CASRSLAGGRVGELFF,TGTGCCAGCAGATCTCTAGCGGGAGGGCGCGTCGGGGAGCTGTTTTTT
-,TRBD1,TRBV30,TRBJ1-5,CACRKGKSGGPQHF,TGTGCCTGCCGCAAAGGGAAGTCAGGGGGGCCCCAGCATTTT
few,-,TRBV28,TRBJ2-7,CASRSGQTYEQYF,TGTGCCAGCAGATCCGGACAGACCTACGAGCAGTACTTC
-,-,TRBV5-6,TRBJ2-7,CASSLTHSYEQYF,TGTGCCAGCAGCTTGACACACTCCTACGAGCAGTACTTC
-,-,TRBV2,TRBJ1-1,CASTRTDNTEAFF,TGTGCCAGCACACGAACAGACAACACTGAAGCTTTCTTT
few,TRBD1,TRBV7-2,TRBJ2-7,CASSLGGGRIPYEQYF,TGTGCCAGCAGCTTAGGAGGGGGCAGGATACCCTACGAGCAGTACTTC
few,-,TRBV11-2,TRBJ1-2,CASGRGWPDGYTF,TGTGCCAGCGGCCGCGGGTGGCCCGATGGCTACACCTTC
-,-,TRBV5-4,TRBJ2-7,CASSLALGTPYEQYF,TGTGCCAGCAGCTTGGCGCTCGGGACTCCCTACGAGCAGTACTTC
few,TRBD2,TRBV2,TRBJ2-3,CASSAASGFTDTQYF,TGTGCCAGCAGTGCGGCTAGCGGTTTCACAGATACGCAGTATTTT
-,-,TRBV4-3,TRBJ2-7,CASSQDWQGRQYF,TGCGCCAGCAGCCAAGATTGGCAGGGGAGGCAGTACTTC
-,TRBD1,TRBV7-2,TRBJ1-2,CASSPQTGGALYGYTF,TGTGCCAGCAGCCCCCAGACAGGGGGTGCATTGTATGGCTACACCTTC
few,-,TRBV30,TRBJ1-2,CAWSSVGGMYGYTF,TGTGCCTGGAGTAGTGTTGGGGGGATGTATGGCTACACCTTC
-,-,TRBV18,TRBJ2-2,CASSPASGGTNTGELFF,TGTGCCAGCTCACCAGCTTCTGGGGGGACGAACACCGGGGAGCTGTTTTTT
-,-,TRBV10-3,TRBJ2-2,CASRGGAGTGELFF,TGTGCCAGCCGAGGGGGGGCAGGAACCGGGGAGCTGTTTTTT
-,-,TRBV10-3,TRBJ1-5,CAISEKGGNQPQHF,TGTGCCATCAGTGAGAAGGGAGGCAATCAGCCCCAGCATTTT